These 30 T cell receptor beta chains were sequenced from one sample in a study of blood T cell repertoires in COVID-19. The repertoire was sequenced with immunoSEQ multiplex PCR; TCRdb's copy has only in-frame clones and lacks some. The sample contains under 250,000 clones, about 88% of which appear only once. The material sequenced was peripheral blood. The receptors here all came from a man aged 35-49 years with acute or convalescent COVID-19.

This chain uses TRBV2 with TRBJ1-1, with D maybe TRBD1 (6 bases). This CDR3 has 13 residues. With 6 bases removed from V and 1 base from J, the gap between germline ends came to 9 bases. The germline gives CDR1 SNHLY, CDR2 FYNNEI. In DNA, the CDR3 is TGTGCCAGCAGGTCGACAGGGAACACTGAAGCTTTCTTT. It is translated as CASRSTGNTEAFF.

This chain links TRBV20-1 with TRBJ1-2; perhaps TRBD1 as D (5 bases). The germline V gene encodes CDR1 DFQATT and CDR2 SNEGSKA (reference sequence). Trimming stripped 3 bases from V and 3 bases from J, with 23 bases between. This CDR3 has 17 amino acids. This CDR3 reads CSASGWISTDPHYGYTF. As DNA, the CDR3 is TGCAGTGCTAGTGGATGGATTTCGACAGACCCTCACTATGGCTACACCTTC.

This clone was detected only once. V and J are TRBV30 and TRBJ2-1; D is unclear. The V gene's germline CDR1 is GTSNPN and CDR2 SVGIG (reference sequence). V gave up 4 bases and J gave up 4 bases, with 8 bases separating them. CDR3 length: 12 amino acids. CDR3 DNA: TGTGCCTGGACAGGAAATTACAATGAGCAGTTCTTC. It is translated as CAWTGNYNEQFF.

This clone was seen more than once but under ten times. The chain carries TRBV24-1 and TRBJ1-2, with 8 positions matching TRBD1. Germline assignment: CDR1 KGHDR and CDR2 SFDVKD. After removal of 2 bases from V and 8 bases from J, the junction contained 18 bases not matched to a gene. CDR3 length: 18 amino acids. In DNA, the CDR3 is TGTGCCACCAGTGATTCCGGGACAGGCGATCCTCGGGGTTCAGGCTACACCTTC. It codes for CATSDSGTGDPRGSGYTF.

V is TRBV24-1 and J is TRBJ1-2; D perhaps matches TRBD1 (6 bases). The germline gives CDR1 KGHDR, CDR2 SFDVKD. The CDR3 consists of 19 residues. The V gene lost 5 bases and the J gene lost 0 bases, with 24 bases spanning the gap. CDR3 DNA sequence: TGTGCCACCAGTGCATTGTTTGGTCGAGGACAGAAACCTAACTATGGCTACACCTTC. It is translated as CATSALFGRGQKPNYGYTF.

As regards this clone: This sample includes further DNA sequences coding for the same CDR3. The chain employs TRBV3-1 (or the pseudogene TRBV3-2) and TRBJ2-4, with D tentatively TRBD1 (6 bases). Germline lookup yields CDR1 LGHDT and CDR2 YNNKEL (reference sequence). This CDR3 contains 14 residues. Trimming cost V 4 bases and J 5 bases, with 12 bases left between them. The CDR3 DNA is TGTGCCAGCAGCCGAGGGTCAGGGGAAAACATTCAGTACTTC. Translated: CASSRGSGENIQYF.

CDR3 protein: CASSLEARGSTDTQYF. CDR3 sequence (DNA): TGTGCCAGCAGCTTGGAGGCCAGGGGAAGCACAGATACGCAGTATTTT. The chain joins TRBV5-8 to TRBJ2-3; weak D call: TRBD1 (6 bases). CDR3 length equals 16 residues. Germline CDR1 is SGHTS and CDR2 is YDEGEE. The V end lost 0 bases, the J end lost 0 bases, and 11 bases lay between the germline ends.

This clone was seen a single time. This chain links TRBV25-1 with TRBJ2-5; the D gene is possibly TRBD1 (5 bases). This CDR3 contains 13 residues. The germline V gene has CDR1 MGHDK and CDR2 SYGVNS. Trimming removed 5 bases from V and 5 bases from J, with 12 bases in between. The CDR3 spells CASSQTASETQYF. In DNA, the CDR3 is TGTGCCAGCAGTCAGACAGCGAGCGAGACCCAGTACTTC.

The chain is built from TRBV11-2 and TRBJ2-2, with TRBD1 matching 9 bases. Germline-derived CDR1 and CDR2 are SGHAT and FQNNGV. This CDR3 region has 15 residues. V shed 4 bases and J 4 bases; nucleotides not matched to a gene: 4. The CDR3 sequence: CASSSGTGPTGELFF. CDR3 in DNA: TGTGCCAGCAGCTCCGGGACAGGGCCCACCGGGGAGCTGTTTTTT.

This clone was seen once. This chain's CDR3 is CASSTGTGGVEQYF. The CDR3 DNA reads as TGCGCCAGCAGCACCGGGACAGGGGGAGTGGAGCAGTACTTC. V is TRBV5-1 and J is TRBJ2-7; 11 bases agree with TRBD1. The trim removed 4 bases at V and 7 bases at J, leaving 7 bases unmatched. The CDR3 runs to 14 residues. CDR1 is SGHRS and CDR2 is YFSETQ in the germline V gene.

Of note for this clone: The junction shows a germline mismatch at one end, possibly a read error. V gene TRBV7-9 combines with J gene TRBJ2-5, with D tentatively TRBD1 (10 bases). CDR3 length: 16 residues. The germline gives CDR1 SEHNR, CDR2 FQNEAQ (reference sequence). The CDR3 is CASSLAGTGAKETQYF. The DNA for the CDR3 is TGTGCCAGCAGCCTAGCGGGGACAGGGGCTAAGGAGACCCAGTACTTC.

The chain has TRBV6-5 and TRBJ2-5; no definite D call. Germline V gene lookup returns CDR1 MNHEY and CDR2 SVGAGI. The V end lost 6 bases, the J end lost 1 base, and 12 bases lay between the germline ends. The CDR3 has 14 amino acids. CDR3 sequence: CASSPAPGQETQYF. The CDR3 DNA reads TGTGCCAGCAGCCCCGCCCCGGGCCAAGAGACCCAGTACTTC.

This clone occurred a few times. The CDR3 protein is CATADRGGSYEQYF. CDR3 DNA sequence: TGTGCCACCGCGGACAGGGGTGGCTCCTACGAGCAGTACTTC. The V gene is TRBV6-6, the J gene TRBJ2-7; 9 positions agree with TRBD1. This CDR3 spans 14 amino acids. Germline V CDR1 and CDR2: MNHNY, SVGAGI (reference sequence). V trimming: 10 bases; J trimming: 0 bases; junction bases outside the gene matches: 7.

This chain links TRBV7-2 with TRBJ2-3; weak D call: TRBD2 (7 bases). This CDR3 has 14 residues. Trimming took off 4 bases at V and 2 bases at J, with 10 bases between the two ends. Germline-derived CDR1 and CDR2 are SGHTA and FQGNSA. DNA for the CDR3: TGTGCCAGCAGCTCCCGGGGGGCCACAGATACGCAGTATTTT. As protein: CASSSRGATDTQYF. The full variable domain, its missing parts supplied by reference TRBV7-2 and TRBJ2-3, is GAGVSQSPSNKVTEKGKDVELRCDPISGHTALYWYRQSLGQGLEFLIYFQGNSAPDKSGLPSDRFSAERTGGSVSTLTIQRTQQEDSAVYLCASSSRGATDTQYFGPGTRLTVL.

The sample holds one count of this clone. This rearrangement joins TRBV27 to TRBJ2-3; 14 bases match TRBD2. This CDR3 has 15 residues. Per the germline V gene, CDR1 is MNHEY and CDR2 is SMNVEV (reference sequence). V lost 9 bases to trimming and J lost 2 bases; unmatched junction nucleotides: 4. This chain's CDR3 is CASTGLAGDTDTQYF. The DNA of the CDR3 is TGTGCCAGTACGGGACTAGCGGGGGACACAGATACGCAGTATTTT.

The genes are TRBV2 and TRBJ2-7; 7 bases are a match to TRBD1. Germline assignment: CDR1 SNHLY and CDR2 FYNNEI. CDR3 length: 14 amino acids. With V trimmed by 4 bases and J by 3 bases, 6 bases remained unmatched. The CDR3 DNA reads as TGTGCCAGCAGTGCCGGGACAGAGCTCTACGAGCAGTACTTC. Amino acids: CASSAGTELYEQYF.

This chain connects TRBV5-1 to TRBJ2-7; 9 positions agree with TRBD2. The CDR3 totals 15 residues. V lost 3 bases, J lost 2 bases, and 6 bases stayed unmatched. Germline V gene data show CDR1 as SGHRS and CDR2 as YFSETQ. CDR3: CASSSLAGAPYEQYF. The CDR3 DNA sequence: TGCGCCAGCAGCTCCTTAGCGGGGGCCCCCTACGAGCAGTACTTC.

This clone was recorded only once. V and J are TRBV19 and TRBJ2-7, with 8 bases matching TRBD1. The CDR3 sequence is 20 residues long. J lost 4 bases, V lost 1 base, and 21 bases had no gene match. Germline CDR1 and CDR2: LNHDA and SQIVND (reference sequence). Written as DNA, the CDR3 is TGTGCCAGTAGTATAGGGGCGGGGCAGGGGGCCACTCGGTCGTCGTACGAGCAGTACTTC. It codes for CASSIGAGQGATRSSYEQYF.

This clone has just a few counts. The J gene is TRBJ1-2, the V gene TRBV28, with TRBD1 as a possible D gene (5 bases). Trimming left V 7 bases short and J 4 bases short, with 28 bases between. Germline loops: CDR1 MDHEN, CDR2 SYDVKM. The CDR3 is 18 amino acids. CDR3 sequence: CASTATLRRTARAYGYTF. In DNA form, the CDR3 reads TGTGCCAGCACCGCCACCCTACGCAGGACGGCCAGGGCCTATGGCTACACCTTC.

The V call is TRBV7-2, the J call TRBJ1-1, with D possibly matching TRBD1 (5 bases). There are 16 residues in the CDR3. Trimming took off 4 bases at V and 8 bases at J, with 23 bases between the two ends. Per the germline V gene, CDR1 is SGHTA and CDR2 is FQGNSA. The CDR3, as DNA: TGTGCCAGCAGCTACCCAGACAGTGGAGGGCTTCCCGAAGCTTTCTTT. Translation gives CASSYPDSGGLPEAFF.

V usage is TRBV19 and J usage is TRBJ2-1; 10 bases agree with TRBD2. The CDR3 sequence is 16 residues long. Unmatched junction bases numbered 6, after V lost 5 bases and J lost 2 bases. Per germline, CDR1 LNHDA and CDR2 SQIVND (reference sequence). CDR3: CASSLLAGTPYNEQFF. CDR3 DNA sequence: TGTGCCAGTAGTTTACTAGCGGGGACCCCCTACAATGAGCAGTTCTTC.

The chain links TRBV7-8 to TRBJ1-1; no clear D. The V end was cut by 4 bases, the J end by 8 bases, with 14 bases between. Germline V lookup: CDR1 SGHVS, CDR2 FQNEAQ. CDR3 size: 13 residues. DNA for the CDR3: TGTGCCAGCAGCTCACCGGTCTCCTGGGAAGCTTTCTTT. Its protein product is CASSSPVSWEAFF.

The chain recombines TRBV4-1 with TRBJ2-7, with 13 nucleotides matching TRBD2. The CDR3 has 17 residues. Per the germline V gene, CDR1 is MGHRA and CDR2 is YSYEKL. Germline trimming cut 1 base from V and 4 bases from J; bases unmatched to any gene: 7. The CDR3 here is CASSQGGLAGAWYEQYF. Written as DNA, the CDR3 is TGCGCCAGCAGCCAAGGAGGACTAGCGGGAGCTTGGTACGAGCAGTACTTC.

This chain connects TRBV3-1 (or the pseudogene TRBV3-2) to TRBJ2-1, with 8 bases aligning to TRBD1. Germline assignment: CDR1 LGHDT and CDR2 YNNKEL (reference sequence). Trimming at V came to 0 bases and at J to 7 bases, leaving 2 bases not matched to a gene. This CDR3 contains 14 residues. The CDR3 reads CASSQDRGLNEQFF. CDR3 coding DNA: TGTGCCAGCAGCCAAGACAGGGGGCTTAATGAGCAGTTCTTC.

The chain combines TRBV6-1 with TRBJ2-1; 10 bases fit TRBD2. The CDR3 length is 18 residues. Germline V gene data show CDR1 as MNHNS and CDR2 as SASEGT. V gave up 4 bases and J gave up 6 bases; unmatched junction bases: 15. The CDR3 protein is CASSVLDSRAGGRNEQFF. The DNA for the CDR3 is TGTGCCAGCAGTGTGTTGGACTCTAGAGCGGGGGGGCGCAATGAGCAGTTCTTC.

The CDR3 sequence: CASSAREHEQYF. CDR3 DNA sequence: TGTGCCAGCAGCGCCAGGGAACACGAGCAGTACTTC. The J gene is TRBJ2-7, the V gene TRBV9; D is perhaps TRBD1 (5 bases). This CDR3 contains 12 residues. With 3 bases removed from V and 5 bases from J, the gap between germline ends came to 9 bases. CDR1 SGDLS and CDR2 YYNGEE come from the germline V gene.

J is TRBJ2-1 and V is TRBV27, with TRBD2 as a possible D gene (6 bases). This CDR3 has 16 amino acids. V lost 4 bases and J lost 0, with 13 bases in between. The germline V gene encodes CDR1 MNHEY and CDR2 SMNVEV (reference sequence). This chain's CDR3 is CASSSSAGSSYNEQFF. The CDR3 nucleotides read TGTGCCAGCAGTTCGAGTGCGGGGAGCTCCTACAATGAGCAGTTCTTC.

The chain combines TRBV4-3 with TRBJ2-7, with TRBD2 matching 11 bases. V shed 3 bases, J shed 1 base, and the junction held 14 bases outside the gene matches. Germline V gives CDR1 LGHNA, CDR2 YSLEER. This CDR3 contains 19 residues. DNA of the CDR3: TGCGCCAGCAGCCAGCTACGGGGGCTAGCGGGAGGCCCATCCTACGAGCAGTACTTC. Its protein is CASSQLRGLAGGPSYEQYF.

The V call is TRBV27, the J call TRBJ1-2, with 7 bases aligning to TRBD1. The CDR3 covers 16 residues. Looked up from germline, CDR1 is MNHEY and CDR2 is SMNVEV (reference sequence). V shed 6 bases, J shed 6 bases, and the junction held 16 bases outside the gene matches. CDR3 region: CASSGGVQGLVDGYTF. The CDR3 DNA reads TGTGCCAGCAGCGGGGGTGTACAGGGGCTAGTTGATGGCTACACCTTC.

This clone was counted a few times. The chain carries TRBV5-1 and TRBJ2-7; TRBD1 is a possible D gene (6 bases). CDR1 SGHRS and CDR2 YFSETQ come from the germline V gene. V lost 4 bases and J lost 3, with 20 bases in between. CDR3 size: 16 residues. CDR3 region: CASSLGLSDSGYEQYF. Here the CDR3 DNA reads TGCGCCAGCAGCCTCGGTTTATCGGACAGTGGCTACGAGCAGTACTTC.